The 9 T cell receptor beta chains presented below share a single source sample, sequenced in a study of identical twins. TCRdb re-called the 5' RACE reads through MiXCR, storing one row per CDR3 protein. In the table there are roughly 280,000 distinct CDR3 sequences, less than 9.5% of which are singletons. This sample also appeared in a second study, on yellow fever vaccine responses in identical twins.

Specimen: CD8+ T cells sorted from blood. The receptors come from a woman in her late teens or twenties in good health.

The table lists this clonotype with a few counts. This chain connects TRBV5-6 to TRBJ2-7, with D perhaps matching TRBD2 (5 bases). Germline V gene data show CDR1 as SGHDT and CDR2 as YYEEEE. This CDR3 has 13 residues. V was pared by 6 bases and J by 5 bases, with 15 bases between. The CDR3 here is CASTPRVKDEQYF. The CDR3 nucleotides are TGTGCCAGCACCCCGAGGGTGAAGGACGAGCAGTACTTC.

The V gene is TRBV4-1, the J gene TRBJ2-7, with D hard to call. The CDR3 is 13 residues long. Trimming removed 1 base from V and 6 bases from J, with 10 bases in between. Germline CDR1 is MGHRA and CDR2 is YSYEKL. The CDR3 DNA is TGCGCCAGCAGCCAAGGACCAGGAAGCGAGCAGTACTTC. This codes for CASSQGPGSEQYF.

This chain uses TRBV6-2 or TRBV6-3 with TRBJ2-2; TRBD2 is a possible D gene (5 bases). Deletions cut 6 bases from V and 1 base from J, with 12 bases between. The CDR3 loop spans 15 amino acids. Germline V CDR1 and CDR2: MNHEY, SVGEGT. This chain's CDR3 is CASRRAEENTGELFF. DNA for the CDR3: TGTGCCAGCAGACGCGCGGAGGAGAACACCGGGGAGCTGTTTTTT.

This clonotype was counted ten times or more. V is TRBV12-3 or TRBV12-4 and J is TRBJ1-1; the D is unclear. The CDR3 has 13 residues. Trimming pared 3 bases from V and 3 bases from J, leaving 8 bases between. CDR3 in DNA: TGTGCCAGCAGTTTCCCGGGGTACACTGAAGCTTTCTTT. Amino acids: CASSFPGYTEAFF.

This clonotype showed up just a few times. The genes are TRBV5-5 and TRBJ1-4, with D uncertain. In germline, CDR1 is SGHKS, CDR2 YYEKEE (reference sequence). The length of the CDR3 is 16 residues. The V end lost 2 bases, the J end lost 3 bases, and 14 bases lay between the germline ends. CDR3 region: CASSFIQGPPNEKLFF. The CDR3 nucleotides are TGTGCCAGCAGCTTTATTCAAGGTCCTCCTAATGAAAAACTGTTTTTT.

This clonotype was found many times. CDR3 sequence reads: CASSQEVAGANEQFF. CDR3 in DNA: TGTGCCAGCAGCCAAGAGGTCGCAGGGGCAAATGAGCAGTTCTTC. J is TRBJ2-1 and V is TRBV3-1; possibly TRBD1 for D (6 bases). Trimming left V 0 bases short and J 7 bases short, with 13 bases between. The CDR3 runs to 15 residues. Germline V lookup: CDR1 LGHDT, CDR2 YNNKEL (reference sequence).

This clonotype was detected ten times or more. The gene calls are TRBV7-6 and TRBJ2-7; weak D call: TRBD1 (5 bases). The V gene lost 1 base and the J gene lost 7 bases, with 11 bases spanning the gap. Germline CDR1 and CDR2: SGHVS and FNYEAQ. The CDR3 length is 13 residues. The CDR3 DNA follows: TGTGCCAGCAGCTTAGGGCAGGGATGGGAGCAGTACTTC. Translation: CASSLGQGWEQYF.

Ten or more counts support this clonotype. This chain connects TRBV4-3 to TRBJ2-7; perhaps D is TRBD1 or TRBD2 (5 bases each). This CDR3 has 14 amino acids. Germline V gene data show CDR1 as LGHNA and CDR2 as YSLEER. The ends were cut back, 2 bases at V and 4 bases at J, with 12 bases in the middle. The CDR3 DNA is TGCGCCAGCAGCCAACAACTAGGGGCGTACGAGCAGTACTTC. It is translated as CASSQQLGAYEQYF.

This clonotype was picked up many times. The chain recombines TRBV29-1 with TRBJ1-1; no firm D call. The germline V gene encodes CDR1 SQVTM and CDR2 ANQGSEA. This CDR3 has 10 residues. Trimming cost V 3 bases and J 14 bases, with 13 bases left between them. The DNA for the CDR3 is TGCAGCGTTGATGTGCCTTTGTGGTTCTTT. It is translated as CSVDVPLWFF.